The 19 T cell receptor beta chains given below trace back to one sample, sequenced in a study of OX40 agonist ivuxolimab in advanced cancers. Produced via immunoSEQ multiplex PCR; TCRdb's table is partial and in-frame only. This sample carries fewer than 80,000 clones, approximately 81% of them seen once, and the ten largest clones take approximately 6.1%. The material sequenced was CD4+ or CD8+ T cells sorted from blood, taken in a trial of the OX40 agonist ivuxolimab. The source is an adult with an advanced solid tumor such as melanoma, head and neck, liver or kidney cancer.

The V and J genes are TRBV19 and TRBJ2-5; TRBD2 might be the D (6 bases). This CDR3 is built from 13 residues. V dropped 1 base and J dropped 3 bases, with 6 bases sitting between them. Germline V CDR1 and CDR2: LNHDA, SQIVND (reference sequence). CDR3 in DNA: TGTGCCAGTAGTATAGGGAGGGAAGAGACCCAGTACTTC. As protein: CASSIGREETQYF.

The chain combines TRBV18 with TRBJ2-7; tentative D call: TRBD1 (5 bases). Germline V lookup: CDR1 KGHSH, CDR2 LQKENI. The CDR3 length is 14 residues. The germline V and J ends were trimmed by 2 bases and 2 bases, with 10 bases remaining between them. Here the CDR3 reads CASSPRTRTYEQYF. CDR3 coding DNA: TGTGCCAGCTCACCAAGGACACGAACCTACGAGCAGTACTTC.

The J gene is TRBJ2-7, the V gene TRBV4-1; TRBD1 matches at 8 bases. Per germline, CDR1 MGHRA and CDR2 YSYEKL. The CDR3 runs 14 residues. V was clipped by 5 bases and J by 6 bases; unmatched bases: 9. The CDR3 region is CASSSPGGLAEQYF. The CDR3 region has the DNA TGCGCCAGCAGCTCCCCAGGGGGCTTGGCCGAGCAGTACTTC.

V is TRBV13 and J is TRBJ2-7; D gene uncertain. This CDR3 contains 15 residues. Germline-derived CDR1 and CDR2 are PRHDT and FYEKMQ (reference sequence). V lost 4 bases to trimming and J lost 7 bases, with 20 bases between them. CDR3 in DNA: TGTGCCAGCAGCTCAACGAACTCCGAGAAGGGTGAGCAGTACTTC. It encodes CASSSTNSEKGEQYF. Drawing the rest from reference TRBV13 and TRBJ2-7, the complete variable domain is AAGVIQSPRHLIKEKRETATLKCYPIPRHDTVYWYQQGPGQDPQFLISFYEKMQSDKGSIPDRFSAQQFSDYHSELNMSSLELGDSALYFCASSSTNSEKGEQYFGPGTRLTVT.

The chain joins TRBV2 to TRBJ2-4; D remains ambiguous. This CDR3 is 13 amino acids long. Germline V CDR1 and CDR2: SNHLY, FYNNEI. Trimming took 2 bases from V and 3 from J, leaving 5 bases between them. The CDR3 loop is CASSESNKNIQYF. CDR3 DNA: TGTGCCAGCAGTGAAAGCAACAAAAACATTCAGTACTTC. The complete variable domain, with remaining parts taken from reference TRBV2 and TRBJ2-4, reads EPEVTQTPSHQVTQMGQEVILRCVPISNHLYFYWYRQILGQKVEFLVSFYNNEISEKSEIFDDQFSVERPDGSNFTLKIRSTKLEDSAMYFCASSESNKNIQYFGAGTRLSVL.

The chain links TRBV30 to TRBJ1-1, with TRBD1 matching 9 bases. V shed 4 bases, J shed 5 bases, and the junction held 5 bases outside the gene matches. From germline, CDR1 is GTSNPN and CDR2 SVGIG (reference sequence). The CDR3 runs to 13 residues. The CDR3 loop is CAWMGQGKTEAFF. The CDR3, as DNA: TGTGCCTGGATGGGACAGGGAAAGACTGAAGCTTTCTTT.

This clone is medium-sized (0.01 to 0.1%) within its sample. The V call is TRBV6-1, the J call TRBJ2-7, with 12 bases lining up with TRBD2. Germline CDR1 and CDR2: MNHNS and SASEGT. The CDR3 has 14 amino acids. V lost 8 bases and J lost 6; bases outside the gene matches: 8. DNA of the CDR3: TGTGCCAGCCGTCCTAGCGGGGGGGCTCGCGAGCAGTACTTC. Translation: CASRPSGGAREQYF.

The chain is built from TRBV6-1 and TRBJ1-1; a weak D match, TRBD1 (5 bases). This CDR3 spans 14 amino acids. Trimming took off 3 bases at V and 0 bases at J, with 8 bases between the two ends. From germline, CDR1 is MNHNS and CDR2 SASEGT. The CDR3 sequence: CASSETAMNTEAFF. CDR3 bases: TGTGCCAGCAGTGAGACAGCCATGAACACTGAAGCTTTCTTT.

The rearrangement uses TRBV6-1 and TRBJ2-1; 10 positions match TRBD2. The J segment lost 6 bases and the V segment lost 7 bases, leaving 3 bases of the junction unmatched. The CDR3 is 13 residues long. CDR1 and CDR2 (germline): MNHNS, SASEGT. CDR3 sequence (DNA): TGTGCCAGCAAGCTAGCGGGGGTCAATGAGCAGTTCTTC. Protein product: CASKLAGVNEQFF.

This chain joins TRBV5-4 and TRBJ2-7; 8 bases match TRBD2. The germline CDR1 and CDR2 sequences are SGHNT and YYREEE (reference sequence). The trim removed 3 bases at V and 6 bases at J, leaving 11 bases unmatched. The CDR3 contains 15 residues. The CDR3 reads CASSSAGTSNSEQYF. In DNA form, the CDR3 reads TGTGCCAGCAGCTCTGCCGGGACTAGTAACAGCGAGCAGTACTTC.

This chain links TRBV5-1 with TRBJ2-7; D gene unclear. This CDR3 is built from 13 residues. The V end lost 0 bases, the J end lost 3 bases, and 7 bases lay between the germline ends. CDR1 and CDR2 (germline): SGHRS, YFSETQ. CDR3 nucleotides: TGCGCCAGCAGCTTGGAGGGTAACTACGAGCAGTACTTC. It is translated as CASSLEGNYEQYF.

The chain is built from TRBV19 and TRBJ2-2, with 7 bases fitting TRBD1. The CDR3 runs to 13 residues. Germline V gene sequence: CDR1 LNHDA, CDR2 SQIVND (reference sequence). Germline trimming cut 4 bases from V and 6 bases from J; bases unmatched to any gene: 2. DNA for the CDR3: TGTGCCAGTAGTACACAGGGGCCCGGGGAGCTGTTTTTT. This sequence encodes CASSTQGPGELFF.

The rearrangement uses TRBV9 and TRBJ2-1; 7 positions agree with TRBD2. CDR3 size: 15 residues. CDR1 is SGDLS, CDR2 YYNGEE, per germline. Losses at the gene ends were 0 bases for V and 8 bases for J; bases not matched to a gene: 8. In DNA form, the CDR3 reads TGTGCCAGCAGCGTAGGGCTAGCGGAGACTCATGAGCAGTTCTTC. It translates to CASSVGLAETHEQFF.

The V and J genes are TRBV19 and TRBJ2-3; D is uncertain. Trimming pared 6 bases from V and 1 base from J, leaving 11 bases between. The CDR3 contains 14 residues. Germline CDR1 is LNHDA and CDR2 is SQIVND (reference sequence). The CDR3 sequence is CASSDQERTDTQYF. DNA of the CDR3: TGTGCCAGTAGCGATCAGGAGCGCACAGATACGCAGTATTTT.

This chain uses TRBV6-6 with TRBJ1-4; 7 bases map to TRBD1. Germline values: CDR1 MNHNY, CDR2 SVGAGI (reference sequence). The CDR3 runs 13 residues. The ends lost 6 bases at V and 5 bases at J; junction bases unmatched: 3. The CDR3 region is CASRGTVNEKLFF. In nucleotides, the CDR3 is TGTGCCAGCAGGGGGACAGTCAATGAAAAACTGTTTTTT.

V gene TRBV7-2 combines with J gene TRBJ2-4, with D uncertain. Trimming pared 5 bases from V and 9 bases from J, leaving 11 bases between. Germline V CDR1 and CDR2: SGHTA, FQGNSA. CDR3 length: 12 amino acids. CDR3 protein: CASSSYWSIQYF. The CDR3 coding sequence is TGTGCCAGCAGCAGTTACTGGAGCATTCAGTACTTC.

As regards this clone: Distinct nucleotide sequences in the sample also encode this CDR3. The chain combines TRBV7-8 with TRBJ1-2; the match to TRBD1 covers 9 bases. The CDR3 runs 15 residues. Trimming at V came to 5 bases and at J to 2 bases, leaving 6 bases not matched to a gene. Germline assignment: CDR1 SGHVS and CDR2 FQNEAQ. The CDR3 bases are TGTGCCAGCAGCGGGAGGACAGGGGCGAACTATGGCTACACCTTC. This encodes CASSGRTGANYGYTF. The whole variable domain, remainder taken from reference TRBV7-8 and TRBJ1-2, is GAGVSQSPRYKVAKRGQDVALRCDPISGHVSLFWYQQALGQGPEFLTYFQNEAQLDKSGLPSDRFFAERPEGSVSTLKIQRTQQEDSAVYLCASSGRTGANYGYTFGSGTRLTVV.

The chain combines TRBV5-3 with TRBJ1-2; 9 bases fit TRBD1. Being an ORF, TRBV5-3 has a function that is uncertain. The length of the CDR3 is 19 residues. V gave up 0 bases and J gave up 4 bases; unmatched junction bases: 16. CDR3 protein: CARSLAHSGQGCGPYGYTF. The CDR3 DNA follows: TGTGCCAGAAGCTTGGCTCATTCGGGACAGGGATGTGGACCCTATGGCTACACCTTC.

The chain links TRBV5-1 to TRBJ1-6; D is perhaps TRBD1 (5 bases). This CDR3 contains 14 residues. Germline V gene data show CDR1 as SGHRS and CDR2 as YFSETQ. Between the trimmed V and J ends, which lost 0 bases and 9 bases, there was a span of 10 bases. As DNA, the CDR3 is TGCGCCAGCAGCTTGGAGGGGTCCGGTTCACCCCTCCACTTT. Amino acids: CASSLEGSGSPLHF.